This T cell receptor beta chain was documented in a study of vaccination and CD4 T cells after COVID-19 (dated by TCRdb to the early 2020s). Some background on the complete study: In the convalescent cohort there were six males and four females, among whom were two Hispanic individuals, seven Caucasians, two Asians and one multiracial person. Participants got two doses of the Pfizer-BioNTech BNT162b2 vaccine (n=8) or two doses of the Moderna mRNA-1273 vaccine (n=2). Post-COVID blood samples were collected from convalescent patients a median of approximately 93 days after diagnosis, with a range of roughly 30 to 170 days. Post-vaccine blood samples were collected a median of about 66 days after the second vaccine dose, ranging from about 13 to 250 days. The cultures were stimulated with overlapping spike peptide pools from SARS-CoV-2 and from the common cold coronaviruses HCoV-NL63, HCoV-OC43 and HCoV-229E. Control cultures used a CEFX viral epitope pool as positive control, an HIV-1 Nef peptide pool as negative control, or no peptide. In about 11 COVID-19 convalescent patients and several infection-naive healthy vaccine recipients, the spike-specific CD4+ TCR repertoire before mRNA vaccination was compared with the repertoire after mRNA vaccination.

Paper-wide results and their limitations: Among the post-vaccine SARS-CoV-2-reactive clones in convalescent patients, a median around 85% showed up only after vaccination, which suggests vaccine-specific priming. The median number of SARS-CoV-2-reactive clonotypes rose from under 25 after infection to a few dozen after vaccination, but the change was not significant. Of the vaccine-specific clones found in convalescent patients, nearly all (304 of 307) were mono-reactive for SARS-CoV-2 spike instead of being cross-reactive with common cold coronaviruses. The study included relatively few convalescent patients and did not analyze early timepoints after natural infection.

The sample's treatment or condition label is to be understood as: approximately nine-day PBMC culture with coronavirus spike peptide pools or control peptides (ViraFEST assay). The ViraFEST assay was used in the study, in which antigen-specific T cells were expanded with peptide pools and expanded clonotypes were subsequently identified by TCR sequencing. Negative nucleocapsid antibody tests before and after vaccination confirmed that the healthy vaccine recipients had no prior SARS-CoV-2 infection. Roughly 2 million PBMCs per well were cultured in IMDM with roughly 4.8% human AB serum and 9 to 10 IU/ml IL-2, plus 10 ug/ml peptide pools. On days 3 and 7, half of the culture medium was replaced with fresh IL-2-containing medium. Once the cells had been in culture for around nine days, the EasySep CD4+ T cell isolation kit was used to isolate CD4+ T cells by negative selection. PBMCs were separated from whole blood using Ficoll-Paque Plus gradient centrifugation and then either used fresh or cryopreserved at -140C. Each culture condition was generally run in triplicate wells.

The library was made by PCR. DNA from cultured CD4+ T cells underwent TCR sequencing with the Oncomine TCR Beta short-read assay at the Johns Hopkins FTIC core. The QIAamp micro DNA kit was used to extract genomic DNA from the cultured CD4+ T cells. Oncomine TCR Beta libraries from cultured CD4+ T cells were pooled with unique dual indexes and sequenced on an Illumina iSeq 100. In the authors' own workflow: Non-productive sequences were filtered out, and CDR3s that did not start with C, did not end with F or W, or were shorter than 7 amino acids were discarded. Antigen-specific clonotypes were identified with the MANAFEST web application by comparing peptide-stimulated wells with reference and other culture wells. For a clone to be called positive, the clone needed an FDR below 0.05, an odds ratio above 5, and a productive frequency above 0.1% in at least two of three replicate wells. A clonotype was classed as cross-reactive if the clonotype showed significant expansion both in SARS-CoV-2 spike wells and in at least one common cold coronavirus spike condition. Using R version 3.6.1, CDR3 homology was evaluated through Levenshtein distances (stringdist) along with unrooted phylogenetic trees (ape). Using fastp at Q25 and MiXCR, TCRdb reprocessed the public reads and kept productive beta chains. Every CDR3 protein is listed once, alongside the most common genes and DNA of its rows. TCRdb, not the original authors, processed these V and J calls. This sample comprises around 12,000 distinct CDR3 sequences, 25% to 35% of them detected only once. About a third of the sample comes from the top ten.

As to this clonotype: Its antigen remains unidentified. There are no base qualities to consult, and no much larger clone falls within one base.

In the germline V gene, CDR1 corresponds to SGHNT and CDR2 to YENEEA. Counted from cysteine to phenylalanine, this CDR3 has 13 amino acids. The read is trimmed to its CDR3 DNA, 39 bases read in frame from base 1. Relative to germline, V is 0 bases shorter and J is 5 bases shorter, with 8 bases between their ends. The sequence links TRBV11-3 to TRBJ2-7; the D gene is perhaps TRBD2, from 6 matching bases. This TCR came from a human donor who received a COVID-19 vaccine. This specimen was CD4+ T cells from blood, cultured in vitro, taken before SARS-CoV-2 vaccination. The CDR3 region: CASSLEAGNEQYF. The DNA sequence is as follows: TGTGCCAGCAGCTTAGAGGCGGGGAACGAGCAGTACTTC.